The rows below give T cell receptor beta chains drawn from one sample of a study of blood T cell repertoires in COVID-19. TCRdb's table, derived via immunoSEQ multiplex PCR, lists solely in-frame clones and lacks some. The top ten hold about 4.2% of the sample, which has just over 300,000 clones, 85% to 90% seen once. The sample comprised PBMCs or T cells enriched from blood (not recorded which). These receptors all come from a young man who had recovered from COVID-19. Each CDR3 is given with its conserved first and last residue. A D gene is named only where the DNA matches it firmly. Rows may omit the clone size; those that give it use once, few, many or a size class.

v_gene,abundance,d_gene,j_gene,CDR3aa,CDR3nt
TRBV28,.,.,TRBJ2-2,CASSAPPDYRDINTGELFF,TGTGCCAGCAGTGCCCCGCCCGACTACCGGGACATAAACACCGGGGAGCTGTTTTTT
TRBV5-1,.,TRBD2,TRBJ2-1,CASSPRTSGLPEQFF,TGCGCCAGCAGCCCCCGGACTAGCGGGCTGCCCGAGCAGTTCTTC
TRBV28,.,TRBD1,TRBJ1-1,CASMPVDRGYTEAFF,TGTGCCAGCATGCCCGTGGACAGGGGATACACTGAAGCTTTCTTT
TRBV4-1,.,.,TRBJ1-5,CASSQLGGAPQPQHF,TGCGCCAGCAGCCAACTCGGCGGGGCCCCTCAGCCCCAGCATTTT
TRBV9,.,.,TRBJ1-2,CASSVGPPDGYTF,TGTGCCAGCAGCGTAGGGCCTCCCGATGGCTACACCTTC
TRBV2,.,TRBD1,TRBJ2-3,CASSEARDRVRADTQYF,TGTGCCAGCAGTGAAGCGAGGGACAGGGTTCGGGCGGATACGCAGTATTTT
TRBV5-6,once,TRBD1,TRBJ1-1,CASSRRTGVVRTEAFF,TGTGCCAGCAGCCGACGGACAGGGGTAGTTAGGACTGAAGCTTTCTTT
TRBV18,.,TRBD1,TRBJ2-1,CASSPGVAQGDEQFF,TGTGCCAGCTCACCAGGGGTAGCCCAGGGGGATGAGCAGTTCTTC
TRBV30,.,TRBD2,TRBJ2-5,CAWSTAGDAAQYF,TGTGCCTGGAGTACGGCGGGAGATGCGGCCCAGTACTTC
TRBV5-1,few,TRBD2,TRBJ2-5,CASSLEGGGARKTQYF,TGCGCCAGCAGCTTGGAGGGCGGGGGGGCTCGAAAGACCCAGTACTTC
TRBV30,.,.,TRBJ2-3,CAWTASATDTQYF,TGTGCCTGGACCGCGTCCGCCACAGATACGCAGTATTTT